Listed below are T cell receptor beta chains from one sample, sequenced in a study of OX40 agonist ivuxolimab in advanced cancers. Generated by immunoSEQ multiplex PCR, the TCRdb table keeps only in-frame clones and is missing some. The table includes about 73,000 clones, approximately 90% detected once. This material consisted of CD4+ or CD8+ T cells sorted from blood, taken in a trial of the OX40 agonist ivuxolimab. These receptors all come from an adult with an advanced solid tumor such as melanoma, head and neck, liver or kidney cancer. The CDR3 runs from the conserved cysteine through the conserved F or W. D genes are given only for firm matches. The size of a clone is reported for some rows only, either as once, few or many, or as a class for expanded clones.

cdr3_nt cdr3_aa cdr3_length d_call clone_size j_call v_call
TGTGCCAGTAGTATAATCGGGACTAGCGGTGCATCGCAGTATTTT CASSIIGTSGASQYF 15 TRBD2 NA TRBJ2-3 TRBV19
TGTGCCAGCAGCTTAGCGGGAAGGAAGGATGAGCAGTTCTTC CASSLAGRKDEQFF 14 NA few TRBJ2-1 TRBV7-9
TGCGCCAGCAGTTCAACGACTAGCGGGAGATCCTACGAGCAGTACTTC CASSSTTSGRSYEQYF 16 TRBD2 NA TRBJ2-7 TRBV5-1
TGTGCCTGGAGCGGGTTGTTAGGAGTTGGGGAGCAGTACTTC CAWSGLLGVGEQYF 14 NA NA TRBJ2-7 TRBV30
TGTGCCAGCAGCCAGGGAGTTGGCGAGCAGTACTTC CASSQGVGEQYF 12 NA once TRBJ2-7 TRBV7-3
TGTGCCAGCAGCTTAGCGTCTGGGGTGGACTATGGCTACACCTTC CASSLASGVDYGYTF 15 NA NA TRBJ1-2 TRBV7-8
TGCGCCAGCAGCTACCTGCCGACTGGACAGGCTGAAGCCTACGAGCAGTACTTC CASSYLPTGQAEAYEQYF 18 TRBD1 NA TRBJ2-7 TRBV5-1
TGTGCCAGCAGCGCCGAGGTAGCGGACGAGCAGTACTTC CASSAEVADEQYF 13 NA NA TRBJ2-7 TRBV5-8
TGTGCCAGCAGTGAAGGGGGGGTCAACACTGAAGCTTTCTTT CASSEGGVNTEAFF 14 NA NA TRBJ1-1 TRBV2
TGTGCCTGGAGAATGGACCTGACAGGGGATATCAATGGCTACACCTTC CAWRMDLTGDINGYTF 16 TRBD1 NA TRBJ1-2 TRBV30
TGTGCCAGCAGCTGGACAGCCTTCACAGATACGCAGTATTTT CASSWTAFTDTQYF 14 NA NA TRBJ2-3 TRBV7-8
TGTGCCAGCAGTTATGGGGACAGTCAAGAGACCCAGTACTTC CASSYGDSQETQYF 14 TRBD1 few TRBJ2-5 TRBV28
TGTGCCAGCAGCGTAGACGCCGAAGGCGAAAAACTGTTTTTT CASSVDAEGEKLFF 14 NA NA TRBJ1-4 TRBV9
TGTGCCAGCAGCTTGGTGGGGGGAGATACGCAGTATTTT CASSLVGGDTQYF 13 NA NA TRBJ2-3 TRBV5-4
TGTGCCAGTAGTATCAGGTCCCCGGGAGCCAGCTCTGGGGCCAACGTCCTGACTTTC CASSIRSPGASSGANVLTF 19 NA NA TRBJ2-6 TRBV19
TGTGCCAGCAGCGTAGAGGTCAGGGGCACCTACAATGAGCAGTTCTTC CASSVEVRGTYNEQFF 16 NA NA TRBJ2-1 TRBV9
TGTGCCAGCTCACCACTGGAGTTGAACACTGAAGCTTTCTTT CASSPLELNTEAFF 14 NA once TRBJ1-1 TRBV18
TGCAGTGCTAGCTGGGGTGAAAAACTGTTTTTT CSASWGEKLFF 11 NA once TRBJ1-4 TRBV20-1
TGTGCCAGCAGCCCCTACGGGGGGGCCTACGAGCAGTACTTC CASSPYGGAYEQYF 14 TRBD2 NA TRBJ2-7 TRBV9
TGCAGCGTTGAAAGGGTACTAGCGGGCGGCAATGAGCAGTTCTTC CSVERVLAGGNEQFF 15 TRBD2 NA TRBJ2-1 TRBV29-1
TGTGCCAGTAGTATAACTAGCGGGAAGGATACGCAGTATTTT CASSITSGKDTQYF 14 TRBD2 NA TRBJ2-3 TRBV19
TGCGCCAGCAGCTTGGGATGGGTAAGTGGCGAGCAGTACTTC CASSLGWVSGEQYF 14 NA NA TRBJ2-7 TRBV5-1
TGTGCCAGCAGCTTGACGCAGGTAGATACGCAGTATTTT CASSLTQVDTQYF 13 NA NA TRBJ2-3 TRBV5-4
TGCGCCAGCAGCTTGGACCCGGGGAAAAGAGGCACCGGGGAGCTGTTTTTT CASSLDPGKRGTGELFF 17 NA NA TRBJ2-2 TRBV5-1
TGTGCAAAGCATGGAGGGCTCGGGGCCAACGTCCTGACTTTC CAKHGGLGANVLTF 14 NA NA TRBJ2-6 TRBV11-2
TGTGCCAGCAGCCCAGGACCGAGTCATAACGAAAAACTGTTTTTT CASSPGPSHNEKLFF 15 NA once TRBJ1-4 TRBV11-3
TGTGCCAGCAGTAACACGGTCGTCTCGGAAGCTTTCTTT CASSNTVVSEAFF 13 NA NA TRBJ1-1 TRBV6-1
TGTGCCAGCAGCCCCCCGCTGAGGATGGGGAATGAGCAGTTCTTC CASSPPLRMGNEQFF 15 NA NA TRBJ2-1 TRBV7-9
TGTGCCAGCAGCTCATGGGCAGGGAACGTCAATCAGCCCCAGCATTTT CASSSWAGNVNQPQHF 16 NA NA TRBJ1-5 TRBV7-2
TGTGCCAGCAGCGCCTTATACGAGCAGTACTTC CASSALYEQYF 11 NA NA TRBJ2-7 TRBV7-9
TGTGCCAGCAGCTTGGGCTCCGGGACTAGCGATACGCAGTATTTT CASSLGSGTSDTQYF 15 TRBD2 NA TRBJ2-3 TRBV5-4
TGTGCCAGCAGTTTAGGGACTAGCGGGAGTAGTTTGTACGAGCAGTACTTC CASSLGTSGSSLYEQYF 17 TRBD2 NA TRBJ2-7 TRBV28
TGTGCCACCAGCAGAGAAGTTGGGACAGGGGTCCACGGGGAGCTGTTTTTT CATSREVGTGVHGELFF 17 TRBD1 NA TRBJ2-2 TRBV15
TGCGCCAGCAGCTTTGGAAATAGGGGACAGGGGGAGGATGGCTACACCTTC CASSFGNRGQGEDGYTF 17 TRBD1 NA TRBJ1-2 TRBV5-1
TGTGCCAGCAGTTCCCCGACAGTTAGCAATCAGCCCCAGCATTTT CASSSPTVSNQPQHF 15 NA NA TRBJ1-5 TRBV28
TGTGCCAGCAGTGATAGCGGTAAAGATTACGAGCAGTACTTC CASSDSGKDYEQYF 14 NA NA TRBJ2-7 TRBV25-1
TGTGCCAGCAGCCTTACGGGACAGGCCGAGACCCAGTACTTC CASSLTGQAETQYF 14 TRBD1 NA TRBJ2-5 TRBV7-9
TGCAGTGCTAGTTGGGGGGGACAGGAGTACTTC CSASWGGQEYF 11 NA NA TRBJ2-7 TRBV20-1
TGTGCCAGTAGTAGGGGACTAGTAGACACCGGGGAGCTGTTTTTT CASSRGLVDTGELFF 15 TRBD2 NA TRBJ2-2 TRBV19
TGTGCCAGCAGTTTGTGGGCTAGCGTGAGGGAGACCCAGTACTTC CASSLWASVRETQYF 15 NA NA TRBJ2-5 TRBV28
TGTGCCAGCAGCCTAGGGGCGGTTGGTTATGGCTACACCTTC CASSLGAVGYGYTF 14 NA NA TRBJ1-2 TRBV7-9
TGTGCCAGCAGTCTCCCGGGACTGAGCTCTGGGGCCAACGTCCTGACTTTC CASSLPGLSSGANVLTF 17 NA NA TRBJ2-6 TRBV28
TGTGCCAGTAGTATTGAGGCGTTGGCTTACAATGAGCAGTTCTTC CASSIEALAYNEQFF 15 NA NA TRBJ2-1 TRBV19
TGTGCCAGCAGGCGGACAGGGCTTAACACCATATATTTT CASRRTGLNTIYF 13 TRBD1 NA TRBJ1-3 TRBV6-5
TGTGCCAGCAGCTTAGCGGGGGGAGAAAAACTGTTTTTT CASSLAGGEKLFF 13 NA NA TRBJ1-4 TRBV7-9
TGTGCCAGCAGAATCTCTGGAAACACCATATATTTT CASRISGNTIYF 12 NA NA TRBJ1-3 TRBV6-7
TGTGCCAGCAGCTTAGCGGGACATACCGGGGAGCTGTTTTTT CASSLAGHTGELFF 14 NA once TRBJ2-2 TRBV11-2
TGTGCCAGCAGTTTATTGGGGTTGGAGCCCCAGCATTTT CASSLLGLEPQHF 13 NA few TRBJ1-5 TRBV27
TGTGCCAGCAGTCTGGACCGCCTCTCCTACGAGCAGTACTTC CASSLDRLSYEQYF 14 NA NA TRBJ2-7 TRBV13
TGTGCCAGCAGCCAAGAAAGTGGCCTGCCATACACAGATACGCAGTATTTT CASSQESGLPYTDTQYF 17 NA NA TRBJ2-3 TRBV4-2
TGTGCCAGCAGCTTATACCGGCGGGGGAACACCGGGGAGCTGTTTTTT CASSLYRRGNTGELFF 16 NA NA TRBJ2-2 TRBV7-6